The next 13 T cell receptor beta chains were all read from a single sample in a study of blood T cell repertoires in COVID-19. The protocol was immunoSEQ multiplex PCR, while the TCRdb copy is restricted to in-frame clones and leaves out a portion. Altogether about 200,000 clones are present, roughly 88% being singletons, with the ten largest covering roughly 13%. Sequencing input: peripheral blood. The source is a human donor in a cohort sampled during active COVID-19.

V gene TRBV18 combines with J gene TRBJ1-1; no firm D call. V was cut by 4 bases and J by 0 bases, with 6 bases left in between. Germline CDR1 is KGHSH and CDR2 is LQKENI. The CDR3 is 13 residues long. The CDR3 is CASSRGMNTEAFF. The CDR3 DNA follows: TGTGCCAGCTCACGCGGGATGAACACTGAAGCTTTCTTT.

This chain connects TRBV30 to TRBJ2-2; 8 nucleotides match TRBD2. This CDR3 contains 14 residues. V dropped 8 bases and J dropped 4; count of bases not matched to a gene: 9. CDR1 and CDR2 (germline): GTSNPN, SVGIG (reference sequence). CDR3 protein: CAGRSAGGTGELFF. CDR3 nucleotide sequence: TGTGCCGGAAGGTCCGCGGGAGGCACCGGGGAGCTGTTTTTT.

The chain is built from TRBV18 and TRBJ2-7, with TRBD1 matching over 11 bases. The V gene's germline CDR1 is KGHSH and CDR2 LQKENI. The CDR3 loop spans 15 amino acids. Germline trimming cut 0 bases from V and 7 bases from J; bases unmatched to any gene: 5. The CDR3 region is CASSPPGQGGLEQYF. CDR3 coding DNA: TGTGCCAGCTCACCACCGGGACAGGGGGGTTTGGAGCAGTACTTC.

The CDR3 DNA reads TGTGCCAGCAGCTCAATGACAGACGCAACTAATGAAAAACTGTTTTTT. Its protein is CASSSMTDATNEKLFF. The chain employs TRBV27 and TRBJ1-4; the D gene is possibly TRBD1 (5 bases). The CDR3 extends over 16 amino acids. CDR1 and CDR2 from the germline V gene are MNHEY and SMNVEV (reference sequence). The V end was cut by 6 bases, the J end by 0 bases, with 14 bases between.

This chain uses TRBV4-1 with TRBJ2-1; TRBD2 matches at 10 bases. This CDR3 spans 17 amino acids. V lost 4 bases to trimming and J lost 0 bases; unmatched junction nucleotides: 6. Germline CDR1 and CDR2: MGHRA and YSYEKL. Here the CDR3 reads CASSPAASGSSYNEQFF. CDR3 DNA sequence: TGCGCCAGCAGCCCGGCGGCTAGCGGGAGCTCCTACAATGAGCAGTTCTTC.

In DNA form, the CDR3 reads TGTGCCAGCAGCTTAAACCGGGACTACTATGGCTACACCTTC. This translates into CASSLNRDYYGYTF. The rearrangement links TRBV7-8 to TRBJ1-2, with D tentatively TRBD1 (5 bases). Germline CDR1 SGHVS, CDR2 FQNEAQ. V lost 2 bases, J lost 3 bases, and 10 bases lay in between. This CDR3 spans 14 amino acids.

The DNA of the CDR3 is TGTGCCAGCAGTTCGGGGGGAGTTGAGGAAAAACTGTTTTTT. Its protein is CASSSGGVEEKLFF. The chain recombines TRBV28 with TRBJ1-4; possibly TRBD1 for D (5 bases). V shed 4 bases and J shed 8 bases, with 14 bases lying between them. This CDR3 region has 14 residues. The germline gives CDR1 MDHEN, CDR2 SYDVKM. The full variable domain, completed using reference TRBV28 and TRBJ1-4, is DVKVTQSSRYLVKRTGEKVFLECVQDMDHENMFWYRQDPGLGLRLIYFSYDVKMKEKGDIPEGYSVSREKKERFSLILESASTNQTSMYLCASSSGGVEEKLFFGSGTQLSVL.

The chain is built from TRBV28 and TRBJ1-2, with 7 bases matching TRBD1. The CDR3 runs 16 residues. The germline CDR1 and CDR2 sequences are MDHEN and SYDVKM. The ends lost 3 bases at V and 8 bases at J; junction bases unmatched: 15. Here the CDR3 DNA reads TGTGCCAGCAGTTTTACCGGGCAGGGGGAGGATGAGGGCTACACCTTC. It codes for CASSFTGQGEDEGYTF.

The V gene is TRBV14, the J gene TRBJ2-2, with 7 bases fitting TRBD1. The CDR3 is made up of 14 amino acids. From germline, CDR1 is SGHDN and CDR2 FVKESK. V was pared by 6 bases and J by 1 base, with 2 bases of the junction left unmatched. CDR3 in DNA: TGTGCCAGCAGACGACAGGGGAACACCGGGGAGCTGTTTTTT. Amino acids: CASRRQGNTGELFF.

This clone was seen at least ten times. V and J are TRBV6-4 and TRBJ2-1; 13 bases line up with TRBD2. The length of the CDR3 is 15 residues. V gave up 5 bases and J gave up 4 bases; unmatched junction bases: 2. Germline CDR1 is MRHNA and CDR2 is SNTAGT. The CDR3 DNA follows: TGTGCCAGCAGTCCGGGACTAGCGGGATACAATGAGCAGTTCTTC. Translating it yields CASSPGLAGYNEQFF.

The chain carries TRBV7-2 and TRBJ2-7; TRBD1 agrees at 7 bases. CDR3 length equals 13 residues. With V trimmed by 5 bases and J by 4 bases, 5 bases remained unmatched. CDR1 SGHTA and CDR2 FQGNSA come from the germline V gene. The CDR3 coding sequence is TGTGCCAGCAGCGTATCACAGGGGTACGAGCAGTACTTC. Translation: CASSVSQGYEQYF.

This chain joins TRBV7-9 and TRBJ2-1; perhaps TRBD1 as D (6 bases). Germline V gene sequence: CDR1 SEHNR, CDR2 FQNEAQ (reference sequence). The CDR3 spans 13 residues. The V end lost 5 bases, the J end lost 8 bases, and 13 bases lay between the germline ends. Here the CDR3 DNA reads TGTGCCAGCAGCAAACAGGGTCGGGATGAGCAGTTCTTC. Translated: CASSKQGRDEQFF.

The chain combines TRBV9 with TRBJ1-2; D unresolved. CDR1 and CDR2 (germline): SGDLS, YYNGEE. The CDR3 is 13 amino acids. V was cut by 4 bases and J by 2 bases, with 9 bases left in between. The CDR3 loop reads CASSSTVNYGYTF. The CDR3 coding sequence is TGTGCCAGCAGCTCCACAGTAAACTATGGCTACACCTTC.